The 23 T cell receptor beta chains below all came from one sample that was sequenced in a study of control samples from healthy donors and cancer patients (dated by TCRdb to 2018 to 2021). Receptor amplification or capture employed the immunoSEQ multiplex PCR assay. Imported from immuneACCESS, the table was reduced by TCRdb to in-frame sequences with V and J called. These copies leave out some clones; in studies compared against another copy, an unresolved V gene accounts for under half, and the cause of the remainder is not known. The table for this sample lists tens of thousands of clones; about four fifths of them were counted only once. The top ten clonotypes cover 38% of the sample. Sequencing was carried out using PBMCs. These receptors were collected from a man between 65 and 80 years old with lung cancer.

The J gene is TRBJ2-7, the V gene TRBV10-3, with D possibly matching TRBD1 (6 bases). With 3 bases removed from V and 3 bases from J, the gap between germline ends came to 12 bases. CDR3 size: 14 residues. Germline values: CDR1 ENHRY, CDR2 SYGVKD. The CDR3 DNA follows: TGTGCCATCAGTGACCCAGACAGGTACTACGAGCAGTACTTC. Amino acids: CAISDPDRYYEQYF.

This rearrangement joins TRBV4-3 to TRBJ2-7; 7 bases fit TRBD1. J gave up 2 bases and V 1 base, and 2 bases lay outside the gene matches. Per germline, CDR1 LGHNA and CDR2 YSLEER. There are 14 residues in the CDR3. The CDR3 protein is CASSQGQGTYEQYF. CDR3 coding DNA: TGCGCCAGCAGCCAAGGACAGGGAACCTACGAGCAGTACTTC.

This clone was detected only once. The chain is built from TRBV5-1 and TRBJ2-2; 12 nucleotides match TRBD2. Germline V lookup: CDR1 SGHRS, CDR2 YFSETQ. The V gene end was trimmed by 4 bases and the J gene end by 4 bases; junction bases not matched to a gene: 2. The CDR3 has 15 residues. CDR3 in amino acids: CASSETSGGTGELFF. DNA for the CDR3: TGCGCCAGCAGCGAGACTAGCGGGGGCACCGGGGAGCTGTTTTTT.

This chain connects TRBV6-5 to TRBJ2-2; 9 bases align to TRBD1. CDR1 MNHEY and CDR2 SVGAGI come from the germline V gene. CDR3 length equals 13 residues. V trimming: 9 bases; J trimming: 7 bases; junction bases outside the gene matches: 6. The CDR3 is CASKTGGIGELFF. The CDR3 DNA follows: TGTGCCAGTAAGACAGGGGGAATCGGGGAGCTGTTTTTT.

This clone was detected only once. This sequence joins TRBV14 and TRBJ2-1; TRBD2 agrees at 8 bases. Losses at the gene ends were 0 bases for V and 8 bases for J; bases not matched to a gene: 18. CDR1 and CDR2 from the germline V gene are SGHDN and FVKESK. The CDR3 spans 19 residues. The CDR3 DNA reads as TGTGCCAGCAGCCAAGACACCATTCGGGGGGGGCCCTTCGGAGATGAGCAGTTCTTC. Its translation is CASSQDTIRGGPFGDEQFF.

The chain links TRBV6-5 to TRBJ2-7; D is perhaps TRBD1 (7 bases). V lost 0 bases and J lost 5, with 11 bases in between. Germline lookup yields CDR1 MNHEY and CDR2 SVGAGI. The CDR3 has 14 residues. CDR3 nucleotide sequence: TGTGCCAGCAGTTACTCGACAGGGAGGAACGAGCAGTACTTC. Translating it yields CASSYSTGRNEQYF.

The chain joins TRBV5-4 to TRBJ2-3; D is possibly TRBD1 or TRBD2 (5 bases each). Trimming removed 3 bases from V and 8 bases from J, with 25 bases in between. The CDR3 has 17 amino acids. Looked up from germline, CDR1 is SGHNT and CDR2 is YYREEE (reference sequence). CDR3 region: CASSSKITSTGQGTQYF. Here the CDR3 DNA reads TGTGCCAGCAGCTCCAAGATAACTAGTACTGGGCAGGGTACGCAGTATTTT.

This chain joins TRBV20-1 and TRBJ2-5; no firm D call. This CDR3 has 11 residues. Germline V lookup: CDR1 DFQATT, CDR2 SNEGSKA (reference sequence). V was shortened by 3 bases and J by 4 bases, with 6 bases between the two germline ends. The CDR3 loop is CSARGRETQYF. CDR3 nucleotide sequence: TGCAGTGCTAGGGGAAGAGAGACCCAGTACTTC.

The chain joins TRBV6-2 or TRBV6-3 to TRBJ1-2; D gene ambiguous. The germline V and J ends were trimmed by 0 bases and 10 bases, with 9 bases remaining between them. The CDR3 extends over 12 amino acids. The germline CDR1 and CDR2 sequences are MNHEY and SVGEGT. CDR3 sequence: CASSYSGRLYTF. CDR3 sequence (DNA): TGTGCCAGCAGTTACTCAGGGCGGCTCTACACCTTC.

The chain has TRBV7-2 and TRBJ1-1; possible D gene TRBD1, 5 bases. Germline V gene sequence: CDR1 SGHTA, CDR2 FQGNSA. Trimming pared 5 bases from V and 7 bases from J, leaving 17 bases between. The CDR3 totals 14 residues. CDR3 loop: CASSQKSGGLEAFF. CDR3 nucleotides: TGTGCCAGCAGCCAAAAAAGTGGGGGACTTGAAGCTTTCTTT. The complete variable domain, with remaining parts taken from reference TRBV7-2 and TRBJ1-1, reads GAGVSQSPSNKVTEKGKDVELRCDPISGHTALYWYRQSLGQGLEFLIYFQGNSAPDKSGLPSDRFSAERTGGSVSTLTIQRTQQEDSAVYLCASSQKSGGLEAFFGQGTRLTVV.

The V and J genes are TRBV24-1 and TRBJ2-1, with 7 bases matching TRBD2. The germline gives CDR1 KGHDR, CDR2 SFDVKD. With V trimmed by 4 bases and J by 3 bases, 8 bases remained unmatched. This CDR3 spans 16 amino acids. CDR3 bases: TGTGCCACCAGTGACCCCGGACTAGACTACTACAATGAGCAGTTCTTC. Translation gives CATSDPGLDYYNEQFF.

CDR3 DNA: TGTGCCATCAGCGACGGACTAGCTAGCAATGAGCAGTTCTTC. It is translated as CAISDGLASNEQFF. The gene calls are TRBV10-3 and TRBJ2-1; 8 bases are a match to TRBD2. J gave up 6 bases and V 6 bases, and 7 bases lay outside the gene matches. The CDR3 is made up of 14 amino acids. Germline values: CDR1 ENHRY, CDR2 SYGVKD.

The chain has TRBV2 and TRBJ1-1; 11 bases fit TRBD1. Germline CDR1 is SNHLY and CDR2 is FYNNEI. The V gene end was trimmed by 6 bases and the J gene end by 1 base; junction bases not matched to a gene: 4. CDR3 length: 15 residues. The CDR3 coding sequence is TGTGCCAGCAGCCGGACAGGGGGCGGGAACACTGAAGCTTTCTTT. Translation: CASSRTGGGNTEAFF. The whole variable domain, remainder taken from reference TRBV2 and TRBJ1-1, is EPEVTQTPSHQVTQMGQEVILRCVPISNHLYFYWYRQILGQKVEFLVSFYNNEISEKSEIFDDQFSVERPDGSNFTLKIRSTKLEDSAMYFCASSRTGGGNTEAFFGQGTRLTVV.

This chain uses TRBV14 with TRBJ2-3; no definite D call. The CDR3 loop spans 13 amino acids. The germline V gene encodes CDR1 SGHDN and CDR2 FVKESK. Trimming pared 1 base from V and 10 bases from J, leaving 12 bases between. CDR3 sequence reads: CASSQVRMVAQYF. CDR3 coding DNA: TGTGCCAGCAGCCAAGTACGGATGGTGGCGCAGTATTTT.

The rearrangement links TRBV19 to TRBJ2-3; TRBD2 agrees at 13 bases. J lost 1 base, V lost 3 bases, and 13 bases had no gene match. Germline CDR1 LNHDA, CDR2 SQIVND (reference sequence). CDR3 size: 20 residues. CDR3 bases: TGTGCCAGTAGTATTAGAGGACTAGCGGGGGCTAGTATCGGCACAGATACGCAGTATTTT. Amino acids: CASSIRGLAGASIGTDTQYF. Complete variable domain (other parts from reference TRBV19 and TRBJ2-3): DGGITQSPKYLFRKEGQNVTLSCEQNLNHDAMYWYRQDPGQGLRLIYYSQIVNDFQKGDIAEGYSVSREKKESFPLTVTSAQKNPTAFYLCASSIRGLAGASIGTDTQYFGPGTRLTVL.

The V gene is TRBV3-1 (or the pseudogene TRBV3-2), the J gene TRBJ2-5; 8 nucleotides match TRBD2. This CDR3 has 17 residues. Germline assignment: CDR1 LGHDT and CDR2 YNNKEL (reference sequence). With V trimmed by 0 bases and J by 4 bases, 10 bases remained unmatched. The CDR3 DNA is TGTGCCAGCAGCCAAGATCCGCGGGGCGCGGGGGGAGAGACCCAGTACTTC. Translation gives CASSQDPRGAGGETQYF.

The CDR3 protein is CASSQSGLAGGPGNNEQFF. The CDR3, as DNA: TGCGCCAGCAGCCAAAGCGGACTAGCGGGGGGGCCCGGAAACAATGAGCAGTTCTTC. The chain employs TRBV4-1 and TRBJ2-1; 15 nucleotides line up with TRBD2. The CDR3 totals 19 residues. V was pared by 2 bases and J by 5 bases, with 10 bases of the junction left unmatched. Per germline, CDR1 MGHRA and CDR2 YSYEKL.

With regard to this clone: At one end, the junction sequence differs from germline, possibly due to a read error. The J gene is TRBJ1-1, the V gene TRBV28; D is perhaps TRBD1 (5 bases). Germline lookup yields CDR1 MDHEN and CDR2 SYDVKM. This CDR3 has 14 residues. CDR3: CASSLYGGNAEAFF. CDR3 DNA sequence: TGTGCCAGCAGTCTATACGGGGGGAACGCTGAAGCTTTCTTT.

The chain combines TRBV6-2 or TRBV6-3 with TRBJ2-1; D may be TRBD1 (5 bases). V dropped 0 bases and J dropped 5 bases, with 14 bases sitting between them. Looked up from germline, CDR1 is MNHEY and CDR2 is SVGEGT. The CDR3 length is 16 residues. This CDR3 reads CASSYSIAGSDNEQFF. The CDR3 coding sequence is TGTGCCAGCAGTTACTCAATAGCAGGGTCGGACAATGAGCAGTTCTTC.

The CDR3 nucleotides are TGTGCCAGCAGCTTAGATGGGACGGCCCGGGGGCCAAACACCGGGGAGCTGTTTTTT. Its translation is CASSLDGTARGPNTGELFF. The gene calls are TRBV11-2 and TRBJ2-2; the D call may be TRBD1 or TRBD2 (6 bases each). V was pared by 0 bases and J by 2 bases, with 19 bases between. Germline-derived CDR1 and CDR2 are SGHAT and FQNNGV. The CDR3 runs to 19 residues.

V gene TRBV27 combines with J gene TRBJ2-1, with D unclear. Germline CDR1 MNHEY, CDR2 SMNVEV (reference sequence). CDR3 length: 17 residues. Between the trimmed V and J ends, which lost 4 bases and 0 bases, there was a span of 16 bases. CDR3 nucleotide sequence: TGTGCCAGCAGTTCTCTGCCAGGCGAGAGCTCCTACAATGAGCAGTTCTTC. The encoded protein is CASSSLPGESSYNEQFF.

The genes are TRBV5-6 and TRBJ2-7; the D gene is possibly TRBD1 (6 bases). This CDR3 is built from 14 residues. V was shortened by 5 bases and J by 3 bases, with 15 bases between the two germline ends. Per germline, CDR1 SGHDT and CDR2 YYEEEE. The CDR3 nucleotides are TGTGCCAGCAGTAGACAGGCTCCCCGCTACGAGCAGTACTTC. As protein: CASSRQAPRYEQYF. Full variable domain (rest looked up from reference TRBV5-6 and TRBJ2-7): DAGVTQSPTHLIKTRGQQVTLRCSPKSGHDTVSWYQQALGQGPQFIFQYYEEEERQRGNFPDRFSGHQFPNYSSELNVNALLLGDSALYLCASSRQAPRYEQYFGPGTRLTVT.

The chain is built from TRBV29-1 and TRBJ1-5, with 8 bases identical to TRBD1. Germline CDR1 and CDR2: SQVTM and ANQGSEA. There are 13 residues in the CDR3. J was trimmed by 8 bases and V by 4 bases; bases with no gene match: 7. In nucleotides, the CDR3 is TGCAGCGTTGGGCAGGGGGCGGGGGAGCCCCAGCATTTT. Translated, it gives CSVGQGAGEPQHF.